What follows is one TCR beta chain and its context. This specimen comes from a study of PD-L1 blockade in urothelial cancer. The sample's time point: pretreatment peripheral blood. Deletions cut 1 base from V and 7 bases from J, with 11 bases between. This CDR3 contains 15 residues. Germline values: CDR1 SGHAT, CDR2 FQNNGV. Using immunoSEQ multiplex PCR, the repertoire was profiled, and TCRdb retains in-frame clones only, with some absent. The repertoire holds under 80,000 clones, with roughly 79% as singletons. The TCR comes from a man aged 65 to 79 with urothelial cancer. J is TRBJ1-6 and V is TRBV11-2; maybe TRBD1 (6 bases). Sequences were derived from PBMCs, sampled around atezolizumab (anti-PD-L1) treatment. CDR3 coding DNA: TGTGCCAGCAGCTTAGTTCGGCAGGGGAATTCACCCCTCCACTTT. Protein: CASSLVRQGNSPLHF.